The sequence of this T cell receptor beta chain was determined in a study of blood T cell repertoires in COVID-19. Study information: There were acute and convalescent COVID-19 samples, and they came from the United States, Italy and Spain. PBMCs, B-cell-depleted T cells, or T cells were the source of the cDNA or gDNA that made up the material.

Original data processing: Amplified reference gene primers provided the basis for estimating nucleated cell counts. The assay was immunoSEQ multiplex PCR, and TCRdb's table has in-frame clones only and misses some. D and trimming come from the DNA, and the V and J calls and clone size come from that table. The data contain some 410,000 clones, approximately 90% of them seen just once; the ten biggest clones take up 0.9% to 1%. Participants were aged about 18 to 95 years, lived in some 23 US areas, and enrolled virtually. This clonotype originated in a woman in her thirties with acute COVID-19. Input material: PBMCs or T cells enriched from blood (not recorded which).

CDR3 coding DNA: TGTGCCACCAGTGGCGGGACAGGCTCTTATCAGCCCCAGCATTTT. It encodes CATSGGTGSYQPQHF. The V call is TRBV24-1, the J call TRBJ1-5, with TRBD1 matching over 8 bases. The V and J ends lost 5 bases and 5 bases, in that order; junction bases with no gene match: 7. CDR1 and CDR2 from the germline V gene are KGHDR and SFDVKD. This CDR3 contains 15 residues.